Listed here are 13 T cell receptor beta chains from one sample, sequenced in a study of T-cell reconstitution after alpha-beta-depleted transplantation in children. The TCRbeta library incorporated unique molecular identifiers. In TCRdb, the PCR reads were re-called with MiXCR into one record per CDR3 protein. The repertoire consists of 250,000 to 350,000 distinct CDR3 sequences, with 9.5% to 10% occurring once and the leading ten covering roughly a tenth. Sequencing used PBMCs from the stem cell graft donor, obtained from the stem cell graft. Every receptor here comes from a human donor who donated a stem cell graft to a child with SCID.

Many counts were recorded for this clonotype. The chain links TRBV2 to TRBJ2-3, with 14 bases identical to TRBD2. The CDR3 spans 17 residues. J was trimmed by 1 base and V by 5 bases; bases with no gene match: 5. Germline V gene sequence: CDR1 SNHLY, CDR2 FYNNEI. CDR3 loop: CASSWTSGGSRTDTQYF. In DNA, the CDR3 is TGTGCCAGCAGTTGGACTAGCGGGGGGTCCCGCACAGATACGCAGTATTTT.

This clonotype was seen a handful of times. The chain recombines TRBV20-1 with TRBJ2-7; tentative D call: TRBD1 (5 bases). The germline CDR1 and CDR2 sequences are DFQATT and SNEGSKA (reference sequence). V lost 6 bases and J lost 6, with 15 bases in between. The CDR3 runs to 12 residues. This CDR3 is CSAYDQGTEQYF. As DNA, the CDR3 is TGCAGTGCGTATGATCAGGGCACCGAGCAGTACTTC.

This clonotype was counted ten times or more. CDR3 nucleotides: TGTGCCAGCAGTTTACCTGGCACAGATACGCAGTATTTT. Translating gives CASSLPGTDTQYF. The rearrangement joins TRBV12-3 or TRBV12-4 to TRBJ2-3, with D unclear. This CDR3 comprises 13 residues. Deletions cut 2 bases from V and 1 base from J, with 4 bases between.

This clonotype has just a few counts. The chain combines TRBV7-9 with TRBJ1-5; 7 bases are shared with TRBD1. J gave up 4 bases and V 5 bases, and 8 bases lay outside the gene matches. Germline CDR1 is SEHNR and CDR2 is FQNEAQ (reference sequence). This CDR3 is 15 amino acids long. Here the CDR3 DNA reads TGTGCCAGCAGCGCAGCCGGGACAGCAAATCAGCCCCAGCATTTT. This encodes CASSAAGTANQPQHF.

This clonotype was seen only a few times. The V gene is TRBV2, the J gene TRBJ1-6; TRBD1 is a possible D gene (6 bases). Germline CDR1 and CDR2: SNHLY and FYNNEI. Trimming left V 2 bases short and J 5 bases short, with 10 bases between. CDR3 length: 15 residues. CDR3 DNA: TGTGCCAGCAGTGAACGGGGGCAGGATAATTCACCCCTCCACTTT. The encoded protein is CASSERGQDNSPLHF.

In this sample, this clonotype turned up a few times. The chain recombines TRBV5-4 with TRBJ2-7; 9 nucleotides agree with TRBD1. The CDR3 loop spans 13 amino acids. Germline loops: CDR1 SGHNT, CDR2 YYREEE (reference sequence). Trimming took 4 bases from V and 7 from J; bases not matched to a gene: 6. The chain's CDR3 is CASSRDRAGEQYF. The CDR3 DNA is TGTGCCAGCAGCCGGGACAGGGCTGGGGAGCAGTACTTC.

This clonotype was found many times. The chain joins TRBV2 to TRBJ2-1; 13 bases agree with TRBD2. Germline loops: CDR1 SNHLY, CDR2 FYNNEI. This CDR3 comprises 15 residues. V lost 5 bases and J lost 9; bases outside the gene matches: 7. This chain's CDR3 is CASSPRTSGGGEQFF. The DNA for the CDR3 is TGTGCCAGCAGTCCCCGGACTAGCGGGGGAGGTGAGCAGTTCTTC.

The table lists this clonotype with a few counts. This chain links TRBV7-8 with TRBJ1-4; D gene ambiguous. V was trimmed by 4 bases and J by 6 bases, leaving 9 bases between them. This CDR3 contains 13 residues. Germline CDR1 reads SGHVS; CDR2 reads FQNEAQ. CDR3 bases: TGTGCCAGCAGCTACAGAATGGATGAAAAACTGTTTTTT. This encodes CASSYRMDEKLFF.

This clonotype was seen more than once but under ten times. The chain recombines TRBV2 with TRBJ2-7; the D gene is possibly TRBD1 (6 bases). Deletions cut 4 bases from V and 5 bases from J, with 21 bases between. From germline, CDR1 is SNHLY and CDR2 FYNNEI. CDR3 length: 16 amino acids. In DNA, the CDR3 is TGTGCCAGCAGTGGCCGGACAGCGGTTTTGGGGGACGAGCAGTACTTC. Translation gives CASSGRTAVLGDEQYF.

This clonotype was seen more than once but under ten times. V and J are TRBV12-3 or TRBV12-4 and TRBJ1-5, with D tentatively TRBD1 (5 bases). V was pared by 5 bases and J by 11 bases, with 10 bases between. The CDR3 has 11 amino acids. The CDR3, as DNA: TGTGCCAGCAGTGGGGGTCTCTCCCAGCATTTT. Translated: CASSGGLSQHF.

This clonotype was seen only a few times. The chain uses TRBV12-3 or TRBV12-4 and TRBJ2-2, with D tentatively TRBD1 (5 bases). V was cut by 5 bases and J by 5 bases, with 24 bases left in between. CDR3 length equals 18 residues. In DNA form, the CDR3 reads TGTGCCAGCAGTCCGAGCCCAGGGATATTCGGAGTGACCGGGGAGCTGTTTTTT. The encoded protein is CASSPSPGIFGVTGELFF.

This clonotype was counted many times. This chain connects TRBV10-3 to TRBJ1-2, with TRBD1 as a possible D gene (5 bases). Deletions cut 0 bases from V and 4 bases from J, with 12 bases between. The CDR3 loop spans 15 amino acids. Germline CDR1 and CDR2: ENHRY and SYGVKD. In DNA form, the CDR3 reads TGTGCCATCAGTGAGTCGAGGGCGACAGTCTATGGCTACACCTTC. It encodes CAISESRATVYGYTF.

The chain combines TRBV12-3 or TRBV12-4 with TRBJ2-7, with a weak D call TRBD1 (6 bases). V was cut by 6 bases and J by 1 base, with 19 bases left in between. This CDR3 contains 16 residues. CDR3 residues: CASSQGSLLMSYEQYF. CDR3 in DNA: TGTGCCAGCAGCCAGGGGTCTCTGTTAATGTCCTACGAGCAGTACTTC.